The 30 T cell receptor beta chains given below trace back to one sample, sequenced in a study of T-cell reconstitution after alpha-beta-depleted transplantation in children (dated by TCRdb to 2015 to 2016). Receptors were amplified or captured by PCR. Sequenced using an Illumina HiSeq 2500. Molecular barcoding was employed in the preparation of TCR libraries, with unique molecular identifiers being used to normalize TCRbeta repertoire quantification. TCRdb took the public reads, trimmed them with fastp at Q25, ran MiXCR for clone calling and kept in-frame beta chains. Rows with a matching CDR3 protein are joined into one entry that keeps the most common DNA and genes. For this sample there are over 200,000 distinct CDR3 sequences; 7% to 9% appear just once. Approximately 34% of the sample goes to the ten largest clones. Explained via the paper, the treatment or condition label denotes: allogeneic hematopoietic cell transplantation with graft depleted of TCRalphabeta T cells and CD19 B cells.

The sample here was PBMCs, mostly from graft donor cells, taken 360 days after TCRalphabeta/CD19-depleted stem cell transplant. The origin of the receptors is a male patient between 2 and 15 years old who had a stem cell transplant for acute myeloid leukemia, so the T cells may come from the graft donor.

This clonotype was counted at least ten times. The V and J genes are TRBV7-8 and TRBJ2-5; D is perhaps TRBD2 (5 bases). Trimming pared 0 bases from V and 5 bases from J, leaving 16 bases between. Germline CDR1 reads SGHVS; CDR2 reads FQNEAQ. This CDR3 comprises 16 residues. CDR3 loop: CASSLARLFGVETQYF. CDR3 in DNA: TGTGCCAGCAGCTTAGCGCGGTTATTCGGGGTGGAGACCCAGTACTTC.

The chain combines TRBV4-3 with TRBJ2-6, with TRBD1 identical over 10 bases. The germline V gene has CDR1 LGHNA and CDR2 YSLEER. Trimming at V came to 8 bases and at J to 2 bases, leaving 15 bases not matched to a gene. The CDR3 extends over 19 amino acids. In DNA form, the CDR3 reads TGCGCCAGCGAAGAATCTTGGGACAGGGGATCAACTGGGGCCAACGTCCTGACTTTC. Translation gives CASEESWDRGSTGANVLTF.

In its sample, this clonotype was seen many times. The rearrangement links TRBV5-1 to TRBJ1-1, with D hard to call. The V gene lost 5 bases and the J gene lost 0 bases, with 8 bases spanning the gap. The CDR3 totals 13 residues. Germline loops: CDR1 SGHRS, CDR2 YFSETQ. The CDR3 DNA reads as TGCGCCAGCAGTGTGGCAATGAACACTGAAGCTTTCTTT. Its protein is CASSVAMNTEAFF.

V gene TRBV27 combines with J gene TRBJ1-1; TRBD1 is a possible D gene (6 bases). Germline CDR1 reads MNHEY; CDR2 reads SMNVEV (reference sequence). The V and J ends lost 3 bases and 8 bases respectively, with 22 bases between them. This CDR3 is 16 amino acids long. CDR3 protein: CASSFKWVAGAREAFF. In nucleotides, the CDR3 is TGTGCCAGCAGTTTTAAATGGGTCGCGGGGGCGCGGGAAGCTTTCTTT.

The chain uses TRBV29-1 and TRBJ2-5, with 11 bases matching TRBD2. The CDR3 has 13 residues. Germline V lookup: CDR1 SQVTM, CDR2 ANQGSEA. V gave up 6 bases and J gave up 4 bases; unmatched junction bases: 4. As DNA, the CDR3 is TGCAGCGTCCTTAGCGGGGGGGCAGAGACCCAGTACTTC. As protein: CSVLSGGAETQYF.

This clonotype was seen ten or more times. The chain couples TRBV12-3 or TRBV12-4 to TRBJ2-5, with 13 bases lining up with TRBD2. This CDR3 has 15 amino acids. V trimming: 7 bases; J trimming: 5 bases; junction bases outside the gene matches: 7. CDR3 nucleotide sequence: TGTGCCAGCACCCCGACTAGCGGGGGGACGGAGACCCAGTACTTC. Amino acids: CASTPTSGGTETQYF.

For this clonotype: One end of the junction fails to match germline, which may point to a read error. The chain has TRBV5-1 and TRBJ2-5, with 12 bases that match TRBD2. Germline CDR1 SGHRS, CDR2 YFSETQ. The CDR3 spans 18 residues. This chain's CDR3 is CASSLGLRLAGDQETQYF. CDR3 in DNA: TGCGCCAGCAGCCTAGGACTACGACTAGCGGGGGACCAGGAGACCCAGTACTTC.

This clonotype was observed a few times. The gene calls are TRBV12-3 or TRBV12-4 and TRBJ2-2; no definite D call. V shed 6 bases and J shed 7 bases, with 21 bases lying between them. The CDR3 runs 16 residues. The CDR3 is CASRKFPSRRNGELFF. DNA for the CDR3: TGTGCCAGCAGGAAGTTCCCGTCACGGCGTAACGGGGAGCTGTTTTTT.

About this clonotype: The junction does not match germline at one end; this may be a read error. This sequence joins TRBV20-1 and TRBJ1-2; D ambiguous. The germline V gene encodes CDR1 DFQATT and CDR2 SNEGSKA (reference sequence). This CDR3 is built from 14 residues. The CDR3 DNA reads TGCAGTGCCAGAGGTGTGGGGTTTAACTATGGCTACACCTTC. This sequence encodes CSARGVGFNYGYTF.

This clonotype was observed many times. The chain carries TRBV9 and TRBJ2-3; 7 bases agree with TRBD2. Germline assignment: CDR1 SGDLS and CDR2 YYNGEE. The V gene end was trimmed by 2 bases and the J gene end by 2 bases; junction bases not matched to a gene: 5. The CDR3 spans 15 residues. The CDR3 sequence: CASSVSAGTTDTQYF. The CDR3 DNA reads as TGTGCCAGCAGCGTTTCAGCGGGAACCACAGATACGCAGTATTTT. The variable domain in full, completed from reference TRBV9 and TRBJ2-3, reads DSGVTQTPKHLITATGQRVTLRCSPRSGDLSVYWYQQSLDQGLQFLIQYYNGEERAKGNILERFSAQQFPDLHSELNLSSLELGDSALYFCASSVSAGTTDTQYFGPGTRLTVL.

This clonotype occurred many times. This chain uses TRBV2 with TRBJ2-7, with a possible D match to TRBD2 (6 bases). CDR1 and CDR2 (germline): SNHLY, FYNNEI. The CDR3 runs 11 residues. Deletions cut 11 bases from V and 5 bases from J, with 13 bases between. CDR3 sequence (DNA): TGTGCCGGATCTCGGGGGAACGAGCAGTACGTC. Translation: CAGSRGNEQYV.

This clonotype was seen a few times. The V and J genes are TRBV5-1 and TRBJ1-4; 10 bases map to TRBD1. CDR1 and CDR2 from the germline V gene are SGHRS and YFSETQ. V dropped 2 bases and J dropped 1; count of bases not matched to a gene: 2. This CDR3 is built from 16 residues. Here the CDR3 DNA reads TGCGCCAGCAGCTTCCGGACAGGGGGAACTAATGAAAAACTGTTTTTT. Its protein is CASSFRTGGTNEKLFF.

The rearrangement joins TRBV18 to TRBJ1-6; 10 nucleotides line up with TRBD1. The CDR3 spans 16 residues. V lost 6 bases to trimming and J lost 7 bases; unmatched junction nucleotides: 9. CDR1 is KGHSH, CDR2 LQKENI, per germline. DNA of the CDR3: TGTGCCAGCTCTCACACCGGGACAGGGGTGAATTCACCCCTCCACTTT. This gives the protein CASSHTGTGVNSPLHF.

The CDR3: CASRRTGPSTDTQYF. In DNA form, the CDR3 reads TGTGCCAGCAGACGGACAGGACCTAGCACAGATACGCAGTATTTT. The rearrangement uses TRBV7-2 and TRBJ2-3; the match to TRBD1 covers 7 bases. From germline, CDR1 is SGHTA and CDR2 FQGNSA. The ends lost 6 bases at V and 0 bases at J; junction bases unmatched: 6. CDR3 length: 15 residues.

This clonotype was counted only a few times. The chain recombines TRBV5-1 with TRBJ2-7, with 7 nucleotides matching TRBD1. Germline CDR1 reads SGHRS; CDR2 reads YFSETQ. V lost 2 bases and J lost 2; bases outside the gene matches: 4. This CDR3 comprises 14 residues. The CDR3 loop reads CASSLTGDPYEQYV. CDR3 sequence (DNA): TGCGCCAGCAGCTTAACAGGGGATCCCTACGAGCAGTACGTC.

This clonotype has a handful of counts. The chain links TRBV12-3 or TRBV12-4 to TRBJ1-1; D not certain. The CDR3 is 14 amino acids. Trimming left V 7 bases short and J 10 bases short, with 22 bases between. CDR3 in amino acids: CASTPGPQAGPAFF. Here the CDR3 DNA reads TGTGCCAGCACTCCCGGGCCGCAGGCTGGCCCAGCTTTCTTT.

This clonotype has a handful of counts. The chain recombines TRBV5-1 with TRBJ1-1; D not certain. Per germline, CDR1 SGHRS and CDR2 YFSETQ. This CDR3 comprises 13 residues. With 2 bases removed from V and 1 base from J, the gap between germline ends came to 6 bases. The CDR3 protein is CASSLLQNTEAFF. The CDR3, as DNA: TGCGCCAGCAGCTTATTACAGAACACTGAAGCTTTCTTT.

The table lists this clonotype with a few counts. The gene calls are TRBV5-5 and TRBJ1-4, with D possibly TRBD1 on 6 matching bases. The V end was cut by 1 base, the J end by 1 base, with 8 bases between. Germline V CDR1 and CDR2: SGHKS, YYEKEE (reference sequence). The length of the CDR3 is 15 residues. The CDR3 sequence is CASSLRGITNEKLFF. CDR3 bases: TGTGCCAGCAGCTTGAGGGGGATAACTAATGAAAAACTGTTTTTT.

The CDR3 sequence: CASSQGPPANQETQYF. CDR3 coding DNA: TGTGCCAGCAGCCAAGGCCCCCCAGCAAACCAAGAGACCCAGTACTTC. V usage is TRBV4-2 and J usage is TRBJ2-5, with D hard to call. Trimming removed 1 base from V and 0 bases from J, with 12 bases in between. From germline, CDR1 is LGHNA and CDR2 YNFKEQ. The CDR3 is 16 residues long.

This clonotype was detected ten times or more. CDR3 DNA: TGTGCCAGCAGCTTTAGTCGGGGGGGGAGGCGCAATGAGCAGTTCTTC. This translates into CASSFSRGGRRNEQFF. The V and J genes are TRBV11-1 and TRBJ2-1; 8 bases align to TRBD2. The CDR3 spans 16 residues. Germline-derived CDR1 and CDR2 are SGHAT and FQDESV (reference sequence). V was clipped by 3 bases and J by 6 bases; unmatched bases: 10.

The chain joins TRBV5-5 to TRBJ2-7; no firm D call. V lost 0 bases, J lost 0 bases, and 13 bases lay in between. The CDR3 covers 16 residues. The V gene's germline CDR1 is SGHKS and CDR2 YYEKEE (reference sequence). The CDR3, as DNA: TGTGCCAGCAGCTTGGATAGGGTGGGAAGCTCCTACGAGCAGTACTTC. Translated: CASSLDRVGSSYEQYF.

The CDR3 DNA reads as TGTGCCAGCAGTTACTCGAGCACAGGGGCCTACAATGAGCAGTTCTTC. Amino acids: CASSYSSTGAYNEQFF. This chain connects TRBV6-2 or TRBV6-3 to TRBJ2-1; TRBD1 matches at 7 bases. CDR3 length: 16 residues. Germline-derived CDR1 and CDR2 are MNHEY and SVGEGT. Germline trimming cut 0 bases from V and 2 bases from J; bases unmatched to any gene: 4.

This clonotype was picked up a small number of times. The V and J genes are TRBV20-1 and TRBJ1-6, with D possibly being TRBD1 (5 bases). V gave up 6 bases and J gave up 8 bases, with 14 bases separating them. This CDR3 has 13 residues. Germline CDR1 DFQATT, CDR2 SNEGSKA (reference sequence). The CDR3 region is CSARRGVDSPLHF. CDR3 DNA sequence: TGCAGTGCCAGACGGGGGGTTGATTCACCCCTCCACTTT.

The chain employs TRBV20-1 and TRBJ2-2; 10 bases are a match to TRBD2. Germline V lookup: CDR1 DFQATT, CDR2 SNEGSKA (reference sequence). V shed 7 bases and J 7 bases; nucleotides not matched to a gene: 9. This CDR3 is built from 14 residues. The CDR3 sequence: CSVRLAGADGELFF. The CDR3 DNA sequence: TGCAGTGTTAGGCTAGCGGGAGCGGACGGGGAGCTGTTTTTT.

The chain recombines TRBV4-1 with TRBJ2-1, with 12 nucleotides matching TRBD2. CDR1 MGHRA and CDR2 YSYEKL come from the germline V gene. This CDR3 is built from 16 residues. Trimming removed 0 bases from V and 7 bases from J; junction bases left unmatched: 4. The CDR3 DNA reads as TGCGCCAGCAGCCAAGAATCTAGCGGGGGGGTTAATGAGCAGTTCTTC. Protein sequence: CASSQESSGGVNEQFF.

This clonotype has at least ten counts. The V gene is TRBV12-3 or TRBV12-4, the J gene TRBJ1-2; TRBD1 agrees at 7 bases. This CDR3 is 14 amino acids long. V dropped 5 bases and J dropped 6; count of bases not matched to a gene: 9. This CDR3 reads CASSILGQLHGYTF. CDR3 DNA sequence: TGTGCCAGCAGTATACTGGGACAGCTCCATGGCTACACCTTC.

This clonotype was seen ten or more times. V usage is TRBV5-1 and J usage is TRBJ2-4, with D perhaps matching TRBD2 (6 bases). CDR3 length: 13 amino acids. V gave up 0 bases and J gave up 9 bases, with 10 bases separating them. Germline V CDR1 and CDR2: SGHRS, YFSETQ. The CDR3 nucleotides read TGCGCCAGCAGCTTGGGCGGAGGGAGCATTCAGTACTTC. Its protein is CASSLGGGSIQYF.

This clonotype was recorded a few times. The CDR3 loop reads CASSLIGGSGTQYF. CDR3 sequence (DNA): TGTGCCAGCAGCTTGATTGGCGGGAGTGGTACCCAGTACTTC. The chain combines TRBV5-6 with TRBJ2-5; 7 bases agree with TRBD2. J lost 8 bases, V lost 1 base, and 8 bases had no gene match. The CDR3 is 14 residues long. Germline loops: CDR1 SGHDT, CDR2 YYEEEE. The full variable domain, with the rest looked up from reference TRBV5-6 and TRBJ2-5, is DAGVTQSPTHLIKTRGQQVTLRCSPKSGHDTVSWYQQALGQGPQFIFQYYEEEERQRGNFPDRFSGHQFPNYSSELNVNALLLGDSALYLCASSLIGGSGTQYFGPGTRLLVL.

This clonotype was recorded at least ten times. This chain links TRBV7-2 with TRBJ2-1, with TRBD1 matching 9 bases. Germline CDR1 is SGHTA and CDR2 is FQGNSA. V shed 4 bases and J 0 bases; nucleotides not matched to a gene: 13. The CDR3 totals 19 residues. DNA for the CDR3: TGTGCCAGCAGCTCCTCCCCGGGACAGGGACCCAGCTCCTACAATGAGCAGTTCTTC. Protein: CASSSSPGQGPSSYNEQFF.

This clonotype was detected many times. The chain carries TRBV3-1 and TRBJ1-4; D remains ambiguous. The CDR3 spans 15 residues. The germline CDR1 and CDR2 sequences are LGHDT and YNNKEL (reference sequence). The V gene lost 0 bases and the J gene lost 8 bases, with 13 bases spanning the gap. The CDR3 region is CASSQEWPEEEKLFF. CDR3 in DNA: TGTGCCAGCAGCCAAGAGTGGCCTGAGGAGGAAAAACTGTTTTTT.